The source of this T cell receptor (beta chain) is a study of T cells in localized non-small cell lung cancer. Regarding this clone: The antigen is unknown.

V shed 1 base, J shed 4 bases, and the junction held 0 bases outside the gene matches. CDR1 SGDLS and CDR2 YYNGEE come from the germline V gene. This CDR3 contains 14 residues. Study-level results: A single tumor region was sequenced, leaving heterogeneity possible. In adjacent lung, a median about 50 of the top 100 tumor clones were found.

The table came from immunoSEQ multiplex PCR; TCRdb's copy has only in-frame clones and leaves some out. The table records 40,000 to 60,000 clones, around 86% of them present only once. V gene TRBV9 combines with J gene TRBJ2-3, with TRBD2 identical over 10 bases. The sequencing here drew on PBMCs, taken before any cancer treatment. The receptor's source is a female donor with stage II lung adenocarcinoma. This CDR3 is CASSVSGGADTQYF. Written as DNA, the CDR3 is TGTGCCAGCAGCGTAAGCGGGGGGGCAGATACGCAGTATTTT.